The rows below give T cell receptor beta chains drawn from one sample of a study of blood T cell repertoires in COVID-19. Clones were read by immunoSEQ multiplex PCR, and TCRdb kept only the in-frame ones, dropping some. The data contain 150,000 to 200,000 clones, about nine tenths of them singletons. Input material: peripheral blood. The source is a man aged 45-60 years with acute or convalescent COVID-19. Both conserved end residues are part of each CDR3. Fields, in order: clone size, J gene, CDR3 length, D gene, V gene, CDR3 protein, CDR3 DNA. D genes are given only for firm matches. Expanded clones are given a class, and other clones once, few, many or no size at all.

>.|TRBJ1-4|14|TRBD1|TRBV4-2
CASSLGQLNEKLFF
TGTGCCAGCAGCCTGGGACAGCTTAATGAAAAACTGTTTTTT
>.|TRBJ2-3|15|TRBD2|TRBV15
CATSERGLALETQYF
TGTGCCACCAGCGAGAGGGGACTAGCCCTAGAGACGCAGTATTTT
>.|TRBJ2-5|15|TRBD1|TRBV7-3
CASSVTGGSGETQYF
TGTGCCAGCAGCGTGACAGGGGGGAGTGGGGAGACCCAGTACTTC
>.|TRBJ1-6|14|TRBD1|TRBV5-3
CARSTWTGSLPLHF
TGTGCCAGAAGCACCTGGACAGGGTCCCTTCCCCTCCACTTT
>.|TRBJ1-4|12|.|TRBV12-3/TRBV12-4
CASSSGGEKLFF
TGTGCCAGCAGTTCGGGGGGGGAAAAACTGTTTTTT
>few|TRBJ2-5|16|TRBD1|TRBV28
CASSFPGTGAQETQYF
TGTGCCAGCAGTTTTCCCGGGACAGGGGCTCAAGAGACCCAGTACTTC
>.|TRBJ2-1|15|.|TRBV3-1/TRBV3-2
CASVRGTNSYNEQFF
TGTGCCAGCGTACGAGGCACAAACTCCTACAATGAGCAGTTCTTC
>.|TRBJ2-1|16|TRBD2|TRBV19
CASSPKPGLLFNEQFF
TGTGCCAGTAGCCCCAAACCGGGACTATTATTCAATGAGCAGTTCTTC
>.|TRBJ2-2|16|.|TRBV9
CASSPPWGVNTGELFF
TGTGCCAGCAGCCCCCCGTGGGGGGTGAACACCGGGGAGCTGTTTTTT
>.|TRBJ2-5|14|.|TRBV9
CASSGPGFGETQYF
TGTGCCAGCAGCGGTCCAGGGTTTGGGGAGACCCAGTACTTC
>.|TRBJ2-4|13|TRBD1|TRBV5-1
CASGDREKNIQYF
TGCGCCAGCGGGGACAGGGAGAAAAACATTCAGTACTTC
>.|TRBJ2-5|16|TRBD1|TRBV5-1
CASSSPGQTPQETQYF
TGCGCCAGCAGCTCTCCGGGACAGACTCCACAAGAGACCCAGTACTTC
>.|TRBJ2-1|14|TRBD2|TRBV30
CAWSSGGVSSEQFF
TGTGCCTGGAGTAGCGGGGGGGTTTCATCTGAGCAGTTCTTC
>.|TRBJ1-4|15|TRBD1|TRBV9
CASSVGQGIYEKLFF
TGTGCCAGCAGCGTAGGACAGGGGATCTATGAAAAACTGTTTTTT
>.|TRBJ1-1|12|.|TRBV28
CASSQTVPEAFF
TGTGCCAGCAGCCAAACAGTCCCTGAAGCTTTCTTT
>once|TRBJ1-6|15|.|TRBV11-2
CASSLDPGPNSPLHF
TGTGCCAGCAGCTTAGATCCAGGCCCCAATTCACCCCTCCACTTT
>.|TRBJ2-5|16|.|TRBV5-4
CASSARRDSGGATQYF
TGTGCCAGCAGCGCGCGCCGGGACAGCGGAGGGGCGACCCAGTACTTC
>.|TRBJ2-1|15|.|TRBV29-1
CSVEGGLTSYNEQFF
TGCAGCGTTGAGGGGGGGCTTACTTCCTACAATGAGCAGTTCTTC
>once|TRBJ2-2|15|.|TRBV7-6
CASSRDPTGTGELFF
TGTGCCAGCAGCCGTGACCCCACGGGCACCGGGGAGCTGTTTTTT
>.|TRBJ1-5|14|.|TRBV7-2
CASSPQDGNQPQHF
TGTGCCAGCAGCCCACAGGACGGGAATCAGCCCCAGCATTTT
>once|TRBJ2-3|18|TRBD2|TRBV4-2
CASSLVTSGGTSTDTQYF
TGTGCCAGCAGCCTAGTTACTAGCGGGGGGACTAGCACAGATACGCAGTATTTT
>.|TRBJ1-1|13|.|TRBV7-9
CASSRQKNTEAFF
TGTGCCAGCAGTCGCCAGAAGAACACTGAAGCTTTCTTT
>.|TRBJ1-5|14|TRBD1|TRBV24-1
CATSERGRGQPQHF
TGTGCCACCAGTGAGAGGGGGCGCGGGCAGCCCCAGCATTTT
>.|TRBJ2-5|14|TRBD2|TRBV5-4
CASSSRENQETQYF
TGTGCCAGCAGCTCGCGGGAGAACCAAGAGACCCAGTACTTC
>.|TRBJ2-3|17|TRBD2|TRBV9
CASSVEPGLDGGYTQYF
TGTGCCAGCAGCGTGGAGCCGGGACTAGATGGGGGTTACACGCAGTATTTT
>.|TRBJ2-5|13|.|TRBV19
CASSLPLAETQYF
TGTGCCAGTAGTCTGCCCCTAGCCGAGACCCAGTACTTC
>.|TRBJ1-1|14|.|TRBV18
CASSPGEQEGRAFF
TGTGCCAGCTCACCGGGTGAGCAGGAGGGTAGAGCTTTCTTT
>.|TRBJ1-2|12|.|TRBV5-5
CASSLEGAGYTF
TGTGCCAGCAGCTTGGAAGGGGCCGGCTACACCTTC
>once|TRBJ2-3|15|TRBD2|TRBV11-2
CASTPGGRSTDTQYF
TGTGCCAGCACCCCCGGGGGGAGGAGCACAGATACGCAGTATTTT
>few|TRBJ1-1|14|.|TRBV7-8
CASSLGAGNTEAFF
TGTGCCAGCAGCTTAGGGGCAGGGAACACTGAAGCTTTCTTT
>.|TRBJ1-5|13|.|TRBV6-5
CASSPGANQPQHF
TGTGCCAGCAGCCCGGGAGCCAATCAGCCCCAGCATTTT
>once|TRBJ2-3|14|.|TRBV9
CASSSRLGADTQYF
TGTGCCAGCAGCTCACGACTAGGAGCAGATACGCAGTATTTT
>.|TRBJ2-2|21|.|TRBV27
CASSLSETLSLWGANTGELFF
TGTGCCAGCAGTTTATCTGAGACCTTATCCCTATGGGGGGCGAACACCGGGGAGCTGTTTTTT
>.|TRBJ1-2|14|.|TRBV7-9
CASSYFGDSVGYTF
TGTGCCAGCAGCTATTTTGGGGACTCAGTAGGCTACACCTTC
>.|TRBJ2-4|16|.|TRBV11-1
CASSLGGLTAKNIQYF
TGTGCCAGCAGCTTAGGAGGGTTGACGGCCAAAAACATTCAGTACTTC
>.|TRBJ1-5|16|TRBD1|TRBV24-1
CATSASGAGGGQPQHF
TGTGCCACCAGTGCCTCGGGGGCAGGGGGCGGTCAGCCCCAGCATTTT
>.|TRBJ2-2|13|.|TRBV11-2
CASSFQGIGELFF
TGTGCCAGCAGCTTCCAGGGGATCGGGGAGCTGTTTTTT
>.|TRBJ2-7|15|TRBD2|TRBV28
CASSTGLAGGYEQYF
TGTGCCAGCAGTACGGGACTAGCGGGAGGCTACGAGCAGTACTTC
>.|TRBJ2-3|19|TRBD2|TRBV4-2
CASSQERFSSGVKTDTQYF
TGTGCCAGCAGCCAAGAGCGCTTCTCTAGCGGGGTCAAGACAGATACGCAGTATTTT
>.|TRBJ1-3|12|.|TRBV6-5
CASTSEANTIYF
TGTGCCAGCACGTCGGAGGCGAACACCATATATTTT
>.|TRBJ1-5|13|TRBD1|TRBV9
CASSAEGAEPQHF
TGTGCCAGCAGCGCTGAGGGGGCTGAGCCCCAGCATTTT
>few|TRBJ2-3|15|.|TRBV7-2
CASSLSSRSTDTQYF
TGTGCCAGCAGCTTGTCTAGCCGTAGTACAGATACGCAGTATTTT
>once|TRBJ2-5|15|.|TRBV7-6
CASSLAPTFRETQYF
TGTGCCAGCAGCTTAGCCCCAACTTTTCGAGAGACCCAGTACTTC
>once|TRBJ2-1|14|.|TRBV7-9
CASTPGASNNEQFF
TGTGCCAGCACCCCTGGGGCTTCGAACAATGAGCAGTTCTTC
>once|TRBJ2-7|14|TRBD1|TRBV7-9
CASSARQGPYEQYF
TGTGCCAGCAGCGCGCGACAGGGGCCCTACGAGCAGTACTTC